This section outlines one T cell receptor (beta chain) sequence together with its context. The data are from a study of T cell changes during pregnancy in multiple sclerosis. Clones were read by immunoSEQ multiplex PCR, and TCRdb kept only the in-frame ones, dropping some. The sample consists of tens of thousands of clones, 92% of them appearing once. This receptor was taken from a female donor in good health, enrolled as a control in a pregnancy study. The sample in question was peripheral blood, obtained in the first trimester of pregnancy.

In DNA, the CDR3 is TGTGCCAGCAGCCCCACTAACTATGGCTACACCTTC. Translated: CASSPTNYGYTF. The chain couples TRBV7-8 to TRBJ1-2; D unresolved. CDR3 size: 12 residues. CDR1 is SGHVS, CDR2 FQNEAQ, per germline. The V end was cut by 5 bases, the J end by 0 bases, with 4 bases between.